This T cell receptor beta chain was obtained from a study of cytomegalovirus exposure and HLA in healthy donors. Across the whole study: In a later analysis, the 130 or so validation repertoires were reported to have used the same platform as the 600 to 700 first-cohort repertoires.

This clone came up once. Its antigen is not known. The study, taken as a whole, reports: Altogether, 150 to 200 TCR beta chains were recorded as cytomegalovirus-associated.

Only in-frame clones appear in the TCRdb table, and some are missing; sequencing was by immunoSEQ multiplex PCR. The table records roughly 150,000 clones, about 95% of them present only once. The sample was PBMCs. The sequence was obtained from a young man in good health and CMV-seropositive.

The CDR3 DNA sequence: TGTGCCAGCAGCAAGGGGGCCACGGACTACGAGCAGTACTTC. Translation: CASSKGATDYEQYF. V gene TRBV7-2 combines with J gene TRBJ2-7; TRBD1 matches 7 bases. The germline V gene has CDR1 SGHTA and CDR2 FQGNSA. Trimming cost V 5 bases and J 3 bases; bases outside gene matches: 7. The CDR3 loop spans 14 amino acids.